This T cell receptor (beta chain) was captured in a study of cytomegalovirus exposure and HLA in healthy donors. Study-level findings and limits: In vitro, a few CMV-associated chains proved specific for CMV antigens. The study flagged some 170 TCR beta chains as cytomegalovirus-associated. The classifier, whose performance was assessed in both the original and validation cohorts, reportedly diagnosed cytomegalovirus status with high specificity and sensitivity. Among TCR sequences, most were rare, though some public TCRs appeared in many donors.

This clone was seen only a few times. What it binds is unknown. Between the trimmed V and J ends, which lost 1 base and 1 base, there was a span of 7 bases. The CDR3 contains 13 residues. Per germline, CDR1 GTSNPN and CDR2 SVGIG (reference sequence). Clones were read by immunoSEQ multiplex PCR, and TCRdb kept only the in-frame ones, dropping some. The sample includes 150,000 to 200,000 clones, approximately 84% of them seen just once. Sequencing input: PBMCs. The chain employs TRBV30 and TRBJ2-5; D not resolved. The sequence was collected from a man between 18 and 29 years old in good health and CMV-seropositive. Written as DNA, the CDR3 is TGTGCCTGGAGTGGAGACACCCAAGAGACCCAGTACTTC. Residues: CAWSGDTQETQYF. The entire variable domain, with the rest obtained from reference TRBV30 and TRBJ2-5, is as follows: SQTIHQWPATLVQPVGSPLSLECTVEGTSNPNLYWYRQAAGRGLQLLFYSVGIGQISSEVPQNLSASRPQDRQFILSSKKLLLSDSGFYLCAWSGDTQETQYFGPGTRLLVL.